This is a list of T cell receptor beta chains from one sample in a study of breast tumors, draining lymph nodes, adjacent tissues. TCRdb analysed the multiplex PCR reads with MiXCR anew, one entry per CDR3 protein. This sample has 15,000 or so distinct CDR3 sequences, with around three fifths found just once. Sequencing was carried out using tumor-adjacent breast tissue. The receptors stem from a female donor with breast cancer. Some clones in this sample may be carry-over from other donors' samples. Both conserved end residues are part of each CDR3. D genes are given only for firm matches. Size is stated for part of the rows, as once, few or many counts, or as a class when the clone is expanded.

CASSLAPGSGIINEQFF	TGTGCCAGCAGCTTAGCGCCCGGGAGCGGGATAATAAATGAGCAGTTCTTC	TRBV7-8	TRBJ2-1	TRBD2	NA
CSVSGTVEFEQYF	TGCAGTGTTTCCGGGACAGTTGAATTCGAGCAGTACTTC	TRBV20-1	TRBJ2-7	TRBD1	once
CSAIRSYGYTF	TGCAGTGCTATCCGGAGCTATGGCTACACCTTC	TRBV20-1	TRBJ1-2	NA	NA
CAISGRVRGYEQYF	TGTGCCATCAGCGGCAGAGTAAGGGGCTACGAGCAGTACTTC	TRBV7-2	TRBJ2-7	NA	NA
CASIQEGTYNEQFF	TGCGCCAGCATACAGGAGGGAACCTACAATGAGCAGTTCTTC	TRBV10-2	TRBJ2-1	NA	NA
CASSLEQIERYTF	TGTGCCAGCAGCTTGGAGCAGATAGAGCGCTACACCTTC	TRBV5-6	TRBJ1-2	NA	large
CASSLQGKETQYF	TGTGCCAGCAGCCTACAGGGGAAAGAGACCCAGTACTTC	TRBV12-3/TRBV12-4	TRBJ2-5	TRBD1	medium-sized
CASRVGTGESPLHF	TGTGCCAGCCGTGTGGGGACAGGGGAATCACCCCTCCACTTT	TRBV6-6	TRBJ1-6	TRBD1	NA
CSASGGTYNEQFF	TGCAGTGCTAGTGGTGGGACCTACAATGAGCAGTTCTTC	TRBV20-1	TRBJ2-1	NA	NA
CSARPAIAATYEQYF	TGCAGTGCTAGGCCCGCCATAGCGGCAACCTACGAGCAGTACTTC	TRBV20-1	TRBJ2-7	NA	NA
CASSLLPGEGSYNSPLHF	TGTGCCAGCAGCCTACTGCCAGGGGAAGGATCCTATAATTCACCCCTCCACTTT	TRBV7-8	TRBJ1-6	NA	few
CASSTGGQAIEQYF	TGTGCCAGCAGCACGGGGGGACAGGCAATCGAGCAGTACTTC	TRBV7-9	TRBJ2-7	NA	NA
CASSLLAGGSYEQFF	TGTGCCAGCAGCCTCCTAGCGGGAGGGTCGTATGAGCAGTTCTTC	TRBV9	TRBJ2-1	TRBD2	NA
CASSIGELGSGYTF	TGTGCCAGTAGTATAGGGGAGTTGGGGTCTGGCTACACCTTC	TRBV19	TRBJ1-2	NA	medium-sized
CASSAPTGINYGYTF	TGTGCCAGCAGTGCCCCGACAGGGATTAACTATGGCTACACCTTC	TRBV6-1	TRBJ1-2	TRBD1	NA
CASSLDSYYGYTF	TGTGCCAGCAGCTTAGACAGCTACTATGGCTACACCTTC	TRBV7-9	TRBJ1-2	NA	NA
CASSFEGTGSYEQYF	TGTGCCAGCAGTTTTGAAGGGACAGGATCCTACGAGCAGTACTTC	TRBV13	TRBJ2-7	TRBD1	NA
CATSDFLLAGGDEQFF	TGTGCCACCAGTGATTTTCTTCTAGCGGGGGGGGATGAGCAGTTCTTC	TRBV24-1	TRBJ2-1	TRBD2	once
CASSQTYNQPQHF	TGTGCCAGCAGCCAAACCTACAATCAGCCCCAGCATTTT	TRBV14	TRBJ1-5	NA	NA
CASSHTPGTGFNYGYTF	TGTGCCAGCAGTCACACTCCCGGGACAGGGTTTAACTATGGCTACACCTTC	TRBV6-5	TRBJ1-2	TRBD1	many
CASSLKVHNSPLHF	TGTGCCAGCAGCCTAAAGGTTCATAATTCACCCCTCCACTTT	TRBV9	TRBJ1-6	NA	NA
CASQIGTGKTYEQYF	TGTGCCAGCCAGATCGGGACAGGGAAAACCTACGAGCAGTACTTC	TRBV19	TRBJ2-7	TRBD1	NA
CASSWGGTGDQPQPF	TGCGCCAGCAGCTGGGGGGGGACAGGGGATCAGCCCCAGCCTTTT	TRBV5-1	TRBJ1-5	TRBD1	few
CASSLGTVREAQYF	TGTGCCAGCAGCTTAGGGACGGTCAGGGAGGCCCAGTACTTC	TRBV7-8	TRBJ2-5	NA	NA
CASSLRGTGLQETQYF	TGTGCCAGTAGTCTTCGAGGGACAGGTCTTCAAGAGACCCAGTACTTC	TRBV19	TRBJ2-5	TRBD1	many
CASSLGQDLTDTQYF	TGTGCCAGCAGCTTAGGGCAGGATCTCACAGATACGCAGTATTTT	TRBV13	TRBJ2-3	NA	many
CATSKEQGFREQYF	TGTGCCACCAGCAAGGAGCAGGGGTTCCGCGAGCAGTACTTC	TRBV15	TRBJ2-7	NA	NA
CASSWEGAREQYF	TGTGCCAGCAGTTGGGAGGGGGCCAGGGAGCAGTACTTC	TRBV6-5	TRBJ2-7	NA	NA
CSVDTSSYNEQFF	TGCAGCGTCGATACTAGCTCCTACAATGAGCAGTTCTTC	TRBV29-1	TRBJ2-1	NA	NA
CASTRLNSNQPQHF	TGTGCCAGCACCCGCCTTAATAGCAATCAGCCCCAGCATTTT	TRBV2	TRBJ1-5	NA	many
CASSLQGKGTQYF	TGTGCTAGCAGCCTCCAGGGGAAAGGGACCCAGTACTTC	TRBV12-3/TRBV12-4	TRBJ2-5	NA	NA
CASSGRASGGFSTDTQYF	TGTGCCAGCAGTGGAAGGGCTAGCGGGGGCTTCAGCACAGATACGCAGTATTTT	TRBV2	TRBJ2-3	TRBD2	NA
CASSASGTGMSYEQYF	TGTGCCAGTAGTGCAAGTGGGACAGGTATGTCCTACGAGCAGTACTTC	TRBV19	TRBJ2-7	TRBD1	NA
CSARNQGGNSPLHF	TGCAGTGCTAGAAATCAGGGAGGGAATTCACCCCTCCACTTT	TRBV20-1	TRBJ1-6	NA	NA
CASSPGTSVANYGYTF	TGTGCCAGCAGCCCTGGGACGTCAGTAGCTAACTATGGCTACACCTTC	TRBV5-6	TRBJ1-2	NA	few
CASSRDSNQPQHF	TGCGCCAGCAGTCGGGATTCCAATCAGCCCCAGCATTTT	TRBV10-1	TRBJ1-5	NA	NA
CSAGPRSGVGNEQFF	TGCAGTGCTGGCCCACGTAGCGGGGTGGGGAATGAGCAGTTCTTC	TRBV20-1	TRBJ2-1	TRBD2	NA
CASSPDPGVAYGYTF	TGTGCCAGCAGCCCCGACCCTGGCGTGGCCTATGGCTACACCTTC	TRBV5-6	TRBJ1-2	NA	NA
CASSPGMRYGYTF	TGTGCCAGCAGTCCAGGGATGCGCTATGGCTACACCTTC	TRBV12-3/TRBV12-4	TRBJ1-2	NA	medium-sized
CASSPPGQLHYGYTF	TGCGCCAGCAGCCCCCCCGGACAGCTACACTATGGCTACACCTTC	TRBV4-1	TRBJ1-2	NA	medium-sized
CASSGSPRDSPYEQYF	TGTGCCAGCAGTGGGAGTCCCCGGGACAGCCCCTACGAGCAGTACTTC	TRBV6-5	TRBJ2-7	TRBD1	NA
CASSATGNTEAFF	TGTGCCAGCAGCGCAACGGGGAACACTGAAGCTTTCTTT	TRBV6-6	TRBJ1-1	NA	many
CASRGQYGYTF	TGCGCCAGCAGGGGACAGTATGGCTACACCTTC	TRBV10-2	TRBJ1-2	TRBD1	NA
CASSLDTGVSEAFF	TGTGCCAGCAGCTTAGATACAGGGGTTAGTGAAGCTTTCTTT	TRBV11-2	TRBJ1-1	TRBD1	many
CASSPNTGRGTDTQYF	TGTGCCAGCAGTCCCAACACAGGGCGGGGCACAGATACGCAGTATTTT	TRBV12-3/TRBV12-4	TRBJ2-3	NA	medium-sized
CSARAWGVVAGETQYF	TGCAGTGCTAGAGCTTGGGGGGTGGTGGCCGGGGAGACCCAGTACTTC	TRBV20-1	TRBJ2-5	NA	many
CASSLAGVRDTQYF	TGTGCCAGCAGCCTAGCGGGAGTGAGAGATACGCAGTATTTT	TRBV7-3	TRBJ2-3	TRBD2	medium-sized
CSASGVYNEQFF	TGCAGTGCTAGCGGGGTCTACAATGAGCAGTTCTTC	TRBV20-1	TRBJ2-1	NA	few
CATSSPRSGANVLTF	TGTGCCACCAGCTCCCCCCGGTCTGGGGCCAACGTCCTGACTTTC	TRBV15	TRBJ2-6	NA	few
CGGRGQFSYNEQFF	TGCGGCGGCAGAGGGCAGTTTTCCTACAATGAGCAGTTCTTC	TRBV4-1	TRBJ2-1	NA	few
CASSQGVGSYGYTF	TGTGCCAGCAGTCAGGGGGTCGGCAGCTATGGCTACACCTTC	TRBV6-4	TRBJ1-2	TRBD1	many
CSARDWDVGQETQYF	TGCAGTGCTAGAGACTGGGACGTTGGACAAGAGACCCAGTACTTC	TRBV20-1	TRBJ2-5	NA	NA
CASSQTAGRGYTF	TGTGCCAGCAGCCAGACTGCAGGCCGCGGCTACACCTTC	TRBV3-1	TRBJ1-2	NA	many
CATSDPDLNTQYF	TGTGCCACCAGTGATCCGGACCTCAATACGCAGTATTTT	TRBV24-1	TRBJ2-3	NA	NA
CASSLVSLGTDTQYF	TGTGCCAGCAGCTTAGTATCTCTGGGCACAGATACGCAGTATTTT	TRBV11-3	TRBJ2-3	NA	many
CASSPWDRVNQPQHF	TGTGCCAGCAGTCCATGGGACAGGGTCAATCAGCCCCAGCATTTT	TRBV6-2/TRBV6-3	TRBJ1-5	TRBD1	many
CGSRPGPLAYEQYF	TGTGGCAGCAGGCCAGGCCCCCTTGCCTACGAGCAGTACTTC	TRBV12-3/TRBV12-4	TRBJ2-7	NA	NA